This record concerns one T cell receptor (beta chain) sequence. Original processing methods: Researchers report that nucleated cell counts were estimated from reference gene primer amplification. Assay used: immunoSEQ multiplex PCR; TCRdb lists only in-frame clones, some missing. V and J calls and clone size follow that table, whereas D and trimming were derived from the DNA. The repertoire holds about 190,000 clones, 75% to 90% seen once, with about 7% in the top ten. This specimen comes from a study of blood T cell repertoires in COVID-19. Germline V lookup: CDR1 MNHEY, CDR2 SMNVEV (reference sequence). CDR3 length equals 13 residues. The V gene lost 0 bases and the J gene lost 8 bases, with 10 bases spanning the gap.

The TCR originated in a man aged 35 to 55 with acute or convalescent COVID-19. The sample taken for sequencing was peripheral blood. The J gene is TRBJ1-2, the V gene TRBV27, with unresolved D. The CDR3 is CASSLSWTSGYTF. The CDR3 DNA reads TGTGCCAGCAGTTTATCTTGGACTTCGGGCTACACCTTC.